This is a list of T cell receptor beta chains from one sample in a study of blood T cell repertoires in COVID-19. Data came from immunoSEQ multiplex PCR; TCRdb stores just in-frame clones and leaves some out. The table records 200,000 to 250,000 clones, 80% of them present only once. The source material was PBMCs or T cells enriched from blood (not recorded which). The source of these receptors is a woman between 35 and 50 years old with acute COVID-19. The CDR3 runs from the conserved cysteine through the conserved F or W. Fields, in order: CDR3 protein, CDR3 DNA, clone size, V gene, J gene, D gene. The D gene is left open where the match is weak. Rows may omit the clone size; those that give it use once, few, many or a size class.

CDR3: CASSLGQGEQPQHF; DNA: TGTGCCAGTAGTCTTGGACAGGGAGAACAGCCCCAGCATTTT; size: .; V: TRBV19; J: TRBJ1-5; D: TRBD1
CDR3: CASTSGGGKLFF; DNA: TGTGCCAGCACTTCGGGGGGGGGAAAACTGTTTTTT; size: .; V: TRBV6-1; J: TRBJ1-4; D: .
CDR3: CASSQDLGQNQPQHF; DNA: TGTGCCAGCAGCCAAGACCTGGGGCAAAATCAGCCCCAGCATTTT; size: .; V: TRBV3-1/TRBV3-2; J: TRBJ1-5; D: .
CDR3: CASSGHNEQFF; DNA: TGTGCCAGTAGCGGTCACAATGAGCAGTTCTTC; size: few; V: TRBV19; J: TRBJ2-1; D: .
CDR3: CASSLDNSRYVPQHF; DNA: TGTGCCAGCAGCTTAGACAACAGTCGCTATGTGCCCCAGCATTTT; size: few; V: TRBV7-2; J: TRBJ1-5; D: .
CDR3: CATSADRGFLFGYTF; DNA: TGTGCCACCAGCGCCGACAGGGGGTTCCTCTTTGGCTACACCTTC; size: .; V: TRBV15; J: TRBJ1-2; D: TRBD1
CDR3: CASSYSGTAPGYTF; DNA: TGTGCCAGCAGTTACTCCGGGACAGCCCCTGGCTACACCTTC; size: .; V: TRBV6-5; J: TRBJ1-2; D: TRBD1
CDR3: CASSFMESVTEAFF; DNA: TGTGCCAGCAGCTTCATGGAGAGTGTCACTGAAGCTTTCTTT; size: .; V: TRBV7-8; J: TRBJ1-1; D: .
CDR3: CASSSLTSGGWETQYF; DNA: TGTGCCAGCAGTTCACTGACTAGCGGGGGGTGGGAGACCCAGTACTTC; size: .; V: TRBV28; J: TRBJ2-5; D: TRBD2
CDR3: CASSSRTDRVSGANVLTF; DNA: TGTGCCAGCAGCTCCCGGACTGATAGAGTTTCCGGGGCCAACGTCCTGACTTTC; size: .; V: TRBV7-9; J: TRBJ2-6; D: .
CDR3: CATSSRLANYGYTF; DNA: TGTGCCACCAGTAGTAGGCTAGCTAACTATGGCTACACCTTC; size: .; V: TRBV24-1; J: TRBJ1-2; D: .
CDR3: CASSLGGTTDTQYF; DNA: TGTGCCAGCAGCTTGGGAGGAACCACAGATACGCAGTATTTT; size: few; V: TRBV7-6; J: TRBJ2-3; D: .
CDR3: CASSIEGNSPLHF; DNA: TGTGCCAGTAGTATTGAGGGTAATTCACCCCTCCACTTT; size: .; V: TRBV19; J: TRBJ1-6; D: .
CDR3: CASSPVNTEAFF; DNA: TGTGCCAGCAGCCCAGTGAACACTGAAGCTTTCTTT; size: many; V: TRBV16; J: TRBJ1-1; D: .
CDR3: CASSERGLAGVSYNEQFF; DNA: TGTGCCAGCAGCGAGAGGGGGCTAGCGGGAGTCTCCTACAATGAGCAGTTCTTC; size: .; V: TRBV9; J: TRBJ2-1; D: TRBD2
CDR3: CASSLVSGQGTETQYF; DNA: TGTGCCAGCAGCTTGGTTTCGGGACAGGGTACGGAGACCCAGTACTTC; size: .; V: TRBV5-6; J: TRBJ2-5; D: TRBD1
CDR3: CASSADRGTETQYF; DNA: TGTGCCAGCTCAGCAGACAGGGGGACCGAGACCCAGTACTTC; size: .; V: TRBV18; J: TRBJ2-5; D: TRBD1
CDR3: CATSRVDGESSYEQYF; DNA: TGTGCCACCAGCAGGGTCGACGGGGAAAGCTCCTACGAGCAGTACTTC; size: .; V: TRBV15; J: TRBJ2-7; D: .
CDR3: CASSLSLTGGSYEQYF; DNA: TGTGCCAGCAGCTTATCTTTGACAGGGGGCTCCTACGAGCAGTACTTC; size: .; V: TRBV7-8; J: TRBJ2-7; D: TRBD1
CDR3: CASSFSGATGELFF; DNA: TGTGCCAGCAGCTTCTCCGGTGCTACCGGGGAGCTGTTTTTT; size: .; V: TRBV7-3; J: TRBJ2-2; D: .
CDR3: CASSPGWGHYGYTF; DNA: TGTGCCAGCAGTCCTGGGTGGGGGCACTATGGCTACACCTTC; size: .; V: TRBV6-5; J: TRBJ1-2; D: .
CDR3: CASSLNKVGTALFQETQYF; DNA: TGTGCCAGCAGTTTAAATAAGGTGGGGACAGCCTTGTTCCAAGAGACCCAGTACTTC; size: .; V: TRBV28; J: TRBJ2-5; D: TRBD1
CDR3: CASTRVSYNSPLHF; DNA: TGTGCCAGCACCAGGGTATCCTATAATTCACCCCTCCACTTT; size: few; V: TRBV28; J: TRBJ1-6; D: .
CDR3: CASSQGTGNQPQHF; DNA: TGCGCCAGCAGCCAGGGGACGGGCAATCAGCCCCAGCATTTT; size: .; V: TRBV5-1; J: TRBJ1-5; D: .
CDR3: CASSPDTNYGYTF; DNA: TGCGCCAGCAGCCCCGACACCAACTATGGCTACACCTTC; size: .; V: TRBV5-1; J: TRBJ1-2; D: .
CDR3: CAWQQGSYEQYF; DNA: TGTGCCTGGCAACAGGGAAGCTACGAGCAGTACTTC; size: .; V: TRBV30; J: TRBJ2-7; D: .
CDR3: CASSIDRGEAFF; DNA: TGTGCCAGCAGCATCGACAGGGGTGAAGCTTTCTTT; size: .; V: TRBV11-2; J: TRBJ1-1; D: TRBD1
CDR3: CASSLVHANTGELFF; DNA: TGTGCTAGCAGCTTAGTACACGCGAACACCGGGGAGCTGTTTTTT; size: .; V: TRBV7-7; J: TRBJ2-2; D: .
CDR3: CSVGDRGQETQYF; DNA: TGCAGCGTTGGGGACAGGGGCCAAGAGACCCAGTACTTC; size: .; V: TRBV29-1; J: TRBJ2-5; D: TRBD1
CDR3: CASTRDRMNTEAFF; DNA: TGTGCCAGCACCAGGGACAGGATGAACACTGAAGCTTTCTTT; size: .; V: TRBV27; J: TRBJ1-1; D: TRBD1
CDR3: CASISRMGSDPEQYF; DNA: TGTGCCAGCATCTCAAGGATGGGCAGTGACCCCGAGCAGTACTTC; size: .; V: TRBV3-1/TRBV3-2; J: TRBJ2-7; D: .